Shown below are 8 T cell receptor beta chains from a single sample sequenced in a study of kidney transplant recipient with SARS-CoV-2 infection. TCRdb re-called the reads through MiXCR, storing one row per CDR3 protein. The sample lists 200,000 to 300,000 distinct CDR3 sequences, under 30% occurring once. The sequences come from a blood sample, collected at baseline and on day 111 from a kidney transplant recipient. Receptors were obtained from a young adult male patient who had COVID-19 and was a kidney transplant recipient. Some T cells may be graft donor cells.

This clonotype was counted only a few times. The chain employs TRBV29-1 and TRBJ2-3; D gene ambiguous. Germline loops: CDR1 SQVTM, CDR2 ANQGSEA. V shed 6 bases and J shed 2 bases, with 6 bases lying between them. The CDR3 sequence is 11 residues long. The CDR3 here is CSVQYTDTQYF. The CDR3 DNA sequence: TGCAGCGTCCAGTACACAGATACGCAGTATTTT.

This clonotype was detected only once. This may stem from a read error, because a much larger clone lies one nucleotide away. The chain links TRBV5-6 to TRBJ1-2; 10 bases match TRBD1. V lost 6 bases to trimming and J lost 3 bases; unmatched junction nucleotides: 8. CDR1 is SGHDT and CDR2 is YYEEEE in the germline V gene. The CDR3 extends over 15 amino acids. CDR3 DNA sequence: TGTGCCAGCAACCAGCCGGACAGGGGGGACTATGGCTACACCTTC. It codes for CASNQPDRGDYGYTF.

In its sample, this clonotype was seen many times. V and J are TRBV6-5 and TRBJ1-1; D gene uncertain. The ends were cut back, 7 bases at V and 1 base at J, with 16 bases in the middle. Germline CDR1 is MNHEY and CDR2 is SVGAGI. This CDR3 contains 15 residues. The CDR3 region has the DNA TGTGCCAGCACTGAAGAATATTGGGGGAACACTGAAGCTTTCTTT. Protein: CASTEEYWGNTEAFF.

This clonotype was detected many times. The chain uses TRBV14 and TRBJ1-2, with 8 bases identical to TRBD1. The junction had 4 bases not matched to a gene; V was cut back by 5 bases and J by 8 bases. CDR3 length: 12 residues. CDR1 is SGHDN, CDR2 FVKESK, per germline. CDR3 in DNA: TGTGCCAGCAGCTCAGGGGGCCGGGGCTACACCTTC. Translating gives CASSSGGRGYTF.

This clonotype has at least ten counts. The V and J genes are TRBV24-1 and TRBJ2-1, with 10 bases lining up with TRBD2. V lost 6 bases to trimming and J lost 2 bases; unmatched junction nucleotides: 0. Per the germline V gene, CDR1 is KGHDR and CDR2 is SFDVKD. The CDR3 loop spans 14 amino acids. CDR3 region: CATSLAGAYNEQFF. DNA of the CDR3: TGTGCCACCAGTCTAGCGGGGGCCTACAATGAGCAGTTCTTC.

About this clonotype itself: Since a much larger clone is just one base distant, this may be a read error. The genes are TRBV5-3 and TRBJ1-2, with a tentative D call TRBD1 (6 bases). TRBV5-3 is reported as an ORF; its role is uncertain. Trimming shortened V by 10 bases and J by 4 bases, and 26 bases separated the two germline ends. This CDR3 has 16 residues. This CDR3 reads CAGQFKVVRKTYGYTF. CDR3 in DNA: TGTGCCGGACAGTTTAAAGTGGTGAGAAAGACCTATGGCTACACCTTC.

This clonotype was detected many times. The chain recombines TRBV5-6 with TRBJ2-7; 7 bases agree with TRBD2. Germline CDR1 is SGHDT and CDR2 is YYEEEE. CDR3 length: 14 amino acids. Trimming cost V 6 bases and J 3 bases; bases outside gene matches: 9. The DNA of the CDR3 is TGTGCCAGCACCTTAGTCGGGGGGAGCTACGAGCAGTACTTC. It codes for CASTLVGGSYEQYF. The variable domain in full, completed from reference TRBV5-6 and TRBJ2-7, reads DAGVTQSPTHLIKTRGQQVTLRCSPKSGHDTVSWYQQALGQGPQFIFQYYEEEERQRGNFPDRFSGHQFPNYSSELNVNALLLGDSALYLCASTLVGGSYEQYFGPGTRLTVT.

To note about this clonotype: One end of the junction varies from germline; a read error may be responsible. The rearrangement links TRBV30 to TRBJ2-6, with D possibly TRBD1 on 6 matching bases. CDR3 length equals 16 residues. Germline CDR1 and CDR2: GTSNPN and SVGIG (reference sequence). The CDR3 is CAWRRGSTSGANALTF. The CDR3 DNA reads as TGTGCCTGGAGAAGGGGGTCAACCTCTGGGGCCAACGCCCTGACTTTC.